These 24 T cell receptor beta chains share one sample of origin, sequenced in a study of graft-versus-host responses after intestinal transplantation. No antigen has been assigned to these receptors. Sequenced by immunoSEQ multiplex PCR; TCRdb stores in-frame clones only, minus some. In the table there are 90,000 or so clones, around 84% of which are singletons. This material consisted of unstimulated CD4+ T cells sorted from spleen or lymph node cells, taken before intestinal transplant. These TCRs come from a human donor who received an intestinal transplant.

This chain connects TRBV28 to TRBJ1-3, with no clear D. The CDR3 loop spans 14 amino acids. CDR1 and CDR2 from the germline V gene are MDHEN and SYDVKM. V was shortened by 7 bases and J by 0 bases, with 10 bases between the two germline ends. The CDR3 spells CASNPPSSGNTIYF. For the CDR3, the DNA is TGTGCCAGCAACCCTCCTAGCTCTGGAAACACCATATATTTT.

The chain carries TRBV10-3 and TRBJ1-3; D gene ambiguous. The CDR3 sequence is 11 residues long. V lost 11 bases and J 0 bases, leaving 5 bases between the germline ends. In germline, CDR1 is ENHRY, CDR2 SYGVKD. DNA of the CDR3: TGTGCCTCCCACTCTGGAAACACCATATATTTT. As protein: CASHSGNTIYF.

The CDR3 here is CASSQAGTPFF. DNA of the CDR3: TGTGCCAGCAGCCAAGCCGGGACACCGTTTTTT. This chain connects TRBV5-5 to TRBJ1-4; TRBD1 is a possible D gene (6 bases). The CDR3 sequence is 11 residues long. Trimming shortened V by 4 bases and J by 16 bases, and 14 bases separated the two germline ends. The germline V gene has CDR1 SGHKS and CDR2 YYEKEE (reference sequence).

There are a few counts of this clone. The rearrangement uses TRBV10-3 and TRBJ2-2; D possibly corresponds to TRBD1 (5 bases). Germline V gene lookup returns CDR1 ENHRY and CDR2 SYGVKD. Trimming took 11 bases from V and 5 from J, leaving 12 bases between them. The CDR3 is 12 residues long. CDR3 protein: CAASKGTGELFF. The CDR3 coding sequence is TGTGCCGCCTCGAAGGGGACCGGGGAGCTGTTTTTT.

In DNA, the CDR3 is TGTGCCTGGAGTGTCGGGAATTATAATTCACCCCTCCACTTT. It is translated as CAWSVGNYNSPLHF. The chain couples TRBV30 to TRBJ1-6; D is unclear. CDR1 is GTSNPN, CDR2 SVGIG, per germline (reference sequence). The CDR3 is 14 residues long. The V end lost 0 bases, the J end lost 4 bases, and 7 bases lay between the germline ends.

This clone was detected many times. The rearrangement links TRBV6-5 to TRBJ1-2; TRBD1 aligns across 7 bases. V trimming: 7 bases; J trimming: 8 bases; junction bases outside the gene matches: 10. This CDR3 comprises 13 residues. Germline CDR1 MNHEY, CDR2 SVGAGI. The CDR3 DNA is TGTGCCAGCACCCCATCGACAGGGCGCGGCTACACCTTC. It specifies CASTPSTGRGYTF.

The V and J genes are TRBV6-1 and TRBJ2-3; 7 nucleotides match TRBD2. Germline V gene sequence: CDR1 MNHNS, CDR2 SASEGT. The CDR3 sequence is 15 residues long. The J segment lost 2 bases and the V segment lost 4 bases, leaving 6 bases of the junction unmatched. Here the CDR3 DNA reads TGTGCCAGCAGTGCTAGTGGGGGGGACACAGATACGCAGTATTTT. Its protein product is CASSASGGDTDTQYF.

The chain recombines TRBV6-1 with TRBJ2-5, with 8 bases identical to TRBD2. The better agreement between TRBJ2-7 and the DNA end casts doubt on the J call. Germline V gene data show CDR1 as MNHNS and CDR2 as SASEGT. This CDR3 comprises 15 residues. In DNA, the CDR3 is TGTGCCAGCAGGAGGAAGCATAGCGGGATTTACGAGCAGTACTTC. Translating it yields CASRRKHSGIYEQYF.

This rearrangement joins TRBV28 to TRBJ2-1, with a weak D call TRBD2 (7 bases). V was shortened by 2 bases and J by 0 bases, with 8 bases between the two germline ends. This CDR3 has 15 residues. Germline CDR1 MDHEN, CDR2 SYDVKM. The CDR3 nucleotides read TGTGCCAGCAGTTTACGGGGGGCCTCCTACAATGAGCAGTTCTTC. As protein: CASSLRGASYNEQFF.

V and J are TRBV18 and TRBJ1-1; D unresolved. The germline V gene encodes CDR1 KGHSH and CDR2 LQKENI. Trimming removed 7 bases at V and 4 bases at J, with 13 bases between. The CDR3 loop spans 13 amino acids. The CDR3 region is CASCQTTSTEAFF. The CDR3 DNA follows: TGTGCCAGCTGCCAGACAACGTCCACTGAAGCTTTCTTT.

The chain is built from TRBV29-1 and TRBJ2-3; 8 nucleotides line up with TRBD1. J gave up 1 base and V 5 bases, and 2 bases lay outside the gene matches. The CDR3 is made up of 13 amino acids. The germline V gene has CDR1 SQVTM and CDR2 ANQGSEA. CDR3 nucleotide sequence: TGCAGCGTTTCACAGGGGGGCACAGATACGCAGTATTTT. It yields the protein CSVSQGGTDTQYF.

In this sample, this clone turned up a few times. The chain links TRBV4-1 to TRBJ1-6, with 7 bases lining up with TRBD1. This CDR3 is built from 16 residues. Germline-derived CDR1 and CDR2 are MGHRA and YSYEKL. Losses at the gene ends were 0 bases for V and 4 bases for J; bases not matched to a gene: 3. CDR3 nucleotides: TGCGCCAGCAGCCAAGATCTCAGGGGGTATAATTCACCCCTCCACTTT. This encodes CASSQDLRGYNSPLHF.

This chain uses TRBV6-5 with TRBJ1-5; D is possibly TRBD1 (6 bases). The CDR3 spans 15 residues. Germline V gene lookup returns CDR1 MNHEY and CDR2 SVGAGI. With 6 bases removed from V and 0 bases from J, the gap between germline ends came to 12 bases. CDR3: CASRVTGDSNQPQHF. As DNA, the CDR3 is TGTGCCAGCAGAGTGACAGGAGATAGCAATCAGCCCCAGCATTTT.

Of note for this clone: Other DNA sequences from this sample encode an identical CDR3 as well. The genes are TRBV11-2 and TRBJ1-5; no reliable D call. V shed 5 bases and J shed 2 bases, with 7 bases lying between them. The CDR3 is 13 residues long. Germline V gene data show CDR1 as SGHAT and CDR2 as FQNNGV. CDR3 nucleotide sequence: TGTGCCAGCAGCCCAGGCCGCAATCAGCCCCAGCATTTT. Translation: CASSPGRNQPQHF.

This clone was observed a handful of times. The rearrangement uses TRBV4-1 and TRBJ1-2, with D hard to call. With 6 bases removed from V and 0 bases from J, the gap between germline ends came to 17 bases. The CDR3 sequence is 16 residues long. CDR1 and CDR2 (germline): MGHRA, YSYEKL. The CDR3 nucleotides are TGCGCCAGCAGGCGTCGGTCGGCCGGAGCTAACTATGGCTACACCTTC. Encoded protein: CASRRRSAGANYGYTF.

The rearrangement links TRBV2 to TRBJ2-2; possible D gene TRBD2, 5 bases. This CDR3 contains 19 residues. Germline assignment: CDR1 SNHLY and CDR2 FYNNEI. The germline V and J ends were trimmed by 1 base and 0 bases, with 18 bases remaining between them. The CDR3 region is CASSEEGSGYGSNTGELFF. DNA for the CDR3: TGTGCCAGCAGTGAAGAGGGCTCGGGATACGGATCGAACACCGGGGAGCTGTTTTTT.

The V gene is TRBV7-9, the J gene TRBJ2-7; D is ambiguous. Germline V gene data show CDR1 as SEHNR and CDR2 as FQNEAQ (reference sequence). Trimming stripped 2 bases from V and 6 bases from J, with 11 bases between. CDR3 length equals 13 residues. The CDR3 DNA sequence: TGTGCCAGCAGCTTAATCACGGGTGCCGAGCAGTACTTC. Translation: CASSLITGAEQYF.

CDR3 residues: CASSTGFGYGYTF. Written as DNA, the CDR3 is TGTGCCAGCAGTACAGGGTTCGGCTATGGCTACACCTTC. V usage is TRBV5-6 and J usage is TRBJ1-2, with TRBD1 as a possible D gene (6 bases). V was shortened by 5 bases and J by 4 bases, with 12 bases between the two germline ends. Germline V gene data show CDR1 as SGHDT and CDR2 as YYEEEE. The CDR3 covers 13 residues. The full variable domain, rest sourced from reference TRBV5-6 and TRBJ1-2, is DAGVTQSPTHLIKTRGQQVTLRCSPKSGHDTVSWYQQALGQGPQFIFQYYEEEERQRGNFPDRFSGHQFPNYSSELNVNALLLGDSALYLCASSTGFGYGYTFGSGTRLTVV.

This chain uses TRBV2 with TRBJ2-3; D gene ambiguous. The CDR3 consists of 13 residues. Germline V CDR1 and CDR2: SNHLY, FYNNEI. The V and J ends lost 2 bases and 5 bases respectively, with 8 bases between them. CDR3 coding DNA: TGTGCCAGCAGTGAACGGTTGAGAGATACGCAGTATTTT. Its protein is CASSERLRDTQYF.

V usage is TRBV27 and J usage is TRBJ2-7; 7 bases match TRBD2. Germline CDR1 and CDR2: MNHEY and SMNVEV (reference sequence). V dropped 6 bases and J dropped 2; count of bases not matched to a gene: 4. There are 13 residues in the CDR3. The CDR3 bases are TGTGCCAGCAGAGGACTAGTCACCTACGAGCAGTACTTC. This encodes CASRGLVTYEQYF.

The chain has TRBV5-1 and TRBJ2-5; 9 bases are a match to TRBD2. The germline V gene has CDR1 SGHRS and CDR2 YFSETQ. The CDR3 loop spans 16 amino acids. V lost 0 bases, J lost 5 bases, and 8 bases stayed unmatched. CDR3 amino acids: CASSLVASGAGETQYF. DNA for the CDR3: TGCGCCAGCAGCTTGGTTGCTAGCGGGGCGGGGGAGACCCAGTACTTC.

The rearrangement joins TRBV5-1 to TRBJ1-1; 8 bases fit TRBD1. Germline assignment: CDR1 SGHRS and CDR2 YFSETQ. Germline trimming cut 7 bases from V and 5 bases from J; bases unmatched to any gene: 13. CDR3 length: 15 amino acids. CDR3 sequence: CASRLEIQGATEAFF. DNA for the CDR3: TGCGCCAGCCGCCTGGAGATTCAGGGGGCGACTGAAGCTTTCTTT.

The rearrangement links TRBV28 to TRBJ1-2, with D uncertain. This CDR3 has 12 residues. In germline, CDR1 is MDHEN, CDR2 SYDVKM. With 10 bases removed from V and 8 bases from J, the gap between germline ends came to 17 bases. CDR3 sequence (DNA): TGTGCCACCGGGAGGGCCCTATCGGGCTACACCTTC. Translation: CATGRALSGYTF.

This clone is medium-sized by share. The V call is TRBV5-1, the J call TRBJ1-2; D is possibly TRBD1 (6 bases). V shed 4 bases and J shed 8 bases, with 18 bases lying between them. The CDR3 is 14 residues long. The germline V gene has CDR1 SGHRS and CDR2 YFSETQ. CDR3 DNA sequence: TGCGCCAGCAGCGATACTGGCTACAGGGACGGCTACACCTTC. The encoded protein is CASSDTGYRDGYTF.